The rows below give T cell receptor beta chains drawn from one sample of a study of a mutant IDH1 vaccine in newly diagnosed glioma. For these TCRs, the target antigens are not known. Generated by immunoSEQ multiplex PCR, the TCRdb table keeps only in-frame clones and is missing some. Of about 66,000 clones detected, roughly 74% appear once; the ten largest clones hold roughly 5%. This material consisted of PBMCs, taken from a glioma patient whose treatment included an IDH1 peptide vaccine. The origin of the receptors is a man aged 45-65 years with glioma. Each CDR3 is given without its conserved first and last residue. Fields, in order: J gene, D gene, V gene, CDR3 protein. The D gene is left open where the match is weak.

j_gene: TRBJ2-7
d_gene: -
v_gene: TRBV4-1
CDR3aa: ASSQALDYYEQY

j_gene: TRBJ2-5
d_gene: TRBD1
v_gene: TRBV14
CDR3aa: ASSQAGTGLETQY

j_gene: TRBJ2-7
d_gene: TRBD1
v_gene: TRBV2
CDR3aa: ASSTPGTAISYEQY

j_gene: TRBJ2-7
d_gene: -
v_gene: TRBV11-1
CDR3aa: ASSLTGNHREQY

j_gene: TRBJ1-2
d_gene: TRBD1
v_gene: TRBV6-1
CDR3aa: ASARTGGLYGYT

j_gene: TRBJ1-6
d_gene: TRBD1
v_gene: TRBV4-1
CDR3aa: ASSQGTGDNSPLH

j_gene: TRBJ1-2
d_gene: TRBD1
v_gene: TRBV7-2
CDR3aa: ASSDGTATSQYGYT

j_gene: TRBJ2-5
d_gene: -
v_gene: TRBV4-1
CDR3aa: ASSQDPQQETQY

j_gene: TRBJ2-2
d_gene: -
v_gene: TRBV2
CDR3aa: ASTLNRPNTGELF

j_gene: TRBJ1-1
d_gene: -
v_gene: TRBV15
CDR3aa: ATSREGGNEAF

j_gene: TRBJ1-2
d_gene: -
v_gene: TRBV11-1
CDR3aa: ASTTEANGYT

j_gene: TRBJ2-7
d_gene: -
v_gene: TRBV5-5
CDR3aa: ASSLARGTYEQY

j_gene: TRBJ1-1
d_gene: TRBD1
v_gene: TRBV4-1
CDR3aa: ASSQVLDRDREAF

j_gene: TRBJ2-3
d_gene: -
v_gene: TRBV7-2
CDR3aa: ASSNELADTQY

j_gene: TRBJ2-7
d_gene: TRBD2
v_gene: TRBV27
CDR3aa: ASRLAGGSYEQY

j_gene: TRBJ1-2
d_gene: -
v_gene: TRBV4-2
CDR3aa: ASSLNRWSYGYT

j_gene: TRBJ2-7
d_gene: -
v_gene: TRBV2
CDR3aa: ASSDDTPRKQY

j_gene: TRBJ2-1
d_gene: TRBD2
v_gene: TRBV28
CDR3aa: ASRREGNNEQF

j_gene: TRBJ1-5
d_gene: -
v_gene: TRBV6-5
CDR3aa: ASSYSGGAGQPQH

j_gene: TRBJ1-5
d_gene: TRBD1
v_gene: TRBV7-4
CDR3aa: ASSSSGTVPDQPQH

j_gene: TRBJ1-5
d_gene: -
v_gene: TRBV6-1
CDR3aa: ASNTQGGQPQH

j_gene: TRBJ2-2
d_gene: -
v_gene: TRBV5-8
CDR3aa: ASNQGLITGELF

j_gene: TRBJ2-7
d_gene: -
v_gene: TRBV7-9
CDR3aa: ASSSGPPEQY

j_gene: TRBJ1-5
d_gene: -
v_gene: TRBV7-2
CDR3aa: ASSLAPGGNQPQH

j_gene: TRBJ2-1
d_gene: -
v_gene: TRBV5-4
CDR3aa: ASSSPSNEQF

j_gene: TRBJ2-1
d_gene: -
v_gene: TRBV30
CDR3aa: AYEPASYNEQF

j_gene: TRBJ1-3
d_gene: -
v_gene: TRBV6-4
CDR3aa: ASSDSRVTTGNTIY

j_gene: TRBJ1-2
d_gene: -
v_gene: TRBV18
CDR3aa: ASSITDRGGSNYGYT